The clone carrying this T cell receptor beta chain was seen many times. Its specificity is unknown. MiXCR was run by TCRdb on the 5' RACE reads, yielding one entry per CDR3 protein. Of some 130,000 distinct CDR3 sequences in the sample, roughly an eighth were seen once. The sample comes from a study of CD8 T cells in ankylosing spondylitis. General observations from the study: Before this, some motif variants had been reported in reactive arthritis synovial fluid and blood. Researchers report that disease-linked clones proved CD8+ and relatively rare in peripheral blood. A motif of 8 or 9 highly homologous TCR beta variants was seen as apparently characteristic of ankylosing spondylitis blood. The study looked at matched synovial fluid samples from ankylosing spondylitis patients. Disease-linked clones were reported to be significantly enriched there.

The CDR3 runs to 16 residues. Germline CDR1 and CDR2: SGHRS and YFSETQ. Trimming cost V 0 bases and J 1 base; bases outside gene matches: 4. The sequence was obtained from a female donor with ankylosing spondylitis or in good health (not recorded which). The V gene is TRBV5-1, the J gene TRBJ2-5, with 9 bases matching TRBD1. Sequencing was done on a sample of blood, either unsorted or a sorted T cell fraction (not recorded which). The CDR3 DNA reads TGCGCCAGCAGCTTGGTGGGACAGGGATCCCAAGAGACCCAGTACTTC. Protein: CASSLVGQGSQETQYF.